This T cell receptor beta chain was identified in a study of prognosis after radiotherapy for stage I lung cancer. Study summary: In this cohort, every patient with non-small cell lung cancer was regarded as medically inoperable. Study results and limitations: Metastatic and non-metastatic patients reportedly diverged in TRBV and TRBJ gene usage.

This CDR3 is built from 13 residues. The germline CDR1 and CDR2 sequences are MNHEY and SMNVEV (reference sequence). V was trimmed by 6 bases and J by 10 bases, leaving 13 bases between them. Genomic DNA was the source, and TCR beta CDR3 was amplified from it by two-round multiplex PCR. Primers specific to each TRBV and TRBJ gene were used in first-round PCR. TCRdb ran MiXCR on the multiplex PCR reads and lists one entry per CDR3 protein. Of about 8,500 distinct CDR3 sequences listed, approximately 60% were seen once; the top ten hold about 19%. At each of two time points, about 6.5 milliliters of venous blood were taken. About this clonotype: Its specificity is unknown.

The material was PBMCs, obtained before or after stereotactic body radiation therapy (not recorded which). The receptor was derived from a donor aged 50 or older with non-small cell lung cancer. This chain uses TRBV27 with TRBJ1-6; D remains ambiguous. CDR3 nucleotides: TGTGCCAGCAGCCAAGAAGGGCGCTCACCCCTCCACTTT. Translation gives CASSQEGRSPLHF.